This passage covers 29 T cell receptor beta chains from one sample sequenced in a study of T cell repertoires in cytomegalovirus infection. TCRdb recomputed calls from the reads with MiXCR, one row per CDR3 protein. Here the sample spans about 450,000 distinct CDR3 sequences, 30% to 40% being singletons. Sequencing was done on a sample of PBMCs. These receptors were taken from a human donor in good health (CMV status not recorded). Some clones in this sample may be carry-over from other donors' samples.

Of note for this clonotype: A junction end diverges from the germline sequence, so it may reflect a read error. The chain uses TRBV11-2 and TRBJ1-4; no clear D. Germline V gene data show CDR1 as SGHAT and CDR2 as FQNNGV. The CDR3 spans 14 residues. The CDR3 sequence is CASSPLGTNQKLFF. CDR3 DNA sequence: TGTGCCAGCAGCCCTCTCGGCACTAATCAAAAACTGTTTTTT.

The CDR3 DNA is TGTGCCAGCACCTCCCGTGGCGGGGAGCTGTTTTTT. It translates to CASTSRGGELFF. The rearrangement uses TRBV27 and TRBJ2-2, with no clear D. Germline CDR1 is MNHEY and CDR2 is SMNVEV (reference sequence). The CDR3 loop spans 12 amino acids. Trimming cost V 7 bases and J 7 bases, with 10 bases left between them.

The V call is TRBV12-3 or TRBV12-4, the J call TRBJ1-5; no clear D. V was shortened by 3 bases and J by 3 bases, with 12 bases between the two germline ends. The CDR3 is 15 residues long. The CDR3 sequence is CASSFIIGDNQPQHF. The CDR3 region has the DNA TGTGCCAGCAGTTTTATCATTGGTGACAATCAGCCCCAGCATTTT.

Note on this clonotype: The junction and the germline gene differ at one end; a read error may be behind it. This sequence joins TRBV4-1 and TRBJ2-2; the match to TRBD2 covers 10 bases. The CDR3 contains 17 residues. The germline gives CDR1 MGHRA, CDR2 YSYEKL. The CDR3 is CASSQENLAGVSGEMFF. CDR3 bases: TGCGCCAGCAGCCAAGAAAACCTAGCGGGGGTTTCCGGGGAGATGTTTTTT.

J is TRBJ2-2 and V is TRBV4-2, with D possibly being TRBD1 or TRBD2 (5 bases each). Trimming left V 2 bases short and J 13 bases short, with 23 bases between. Germline CDR1 and CDR2: LGHNA and YNFKEQ. The CDR3 has 16 residues. The CDR3 sequence is CASSQLGGPNTEALFF. Written as DNA, the CDR3 is TGTGCCAGCAGCCAACTTGGGGGTCCGAACACCGAGGCGCTGTTTTTT.

This clonotype has at least ten counts. The chain combines TRBV7-9 with TRBJ1-1, with D perhaps TRBD1 (5 bases). The germline gives CDR1 SEHNR, CDR2 FQNEAQ (reference sequence). Trimming removed 4 bases from V and 7 bases from J, with 13 bases in between. The CDR3 covers 13 residues. CDR3 nucleotide sequence: TGTGCCAGCAGCTCCGCGGGGCCTCTTGAAGCTTTCTTT. Its protein product is CASSSAGPLEAFF.

This CDR3 reads CASSPTVTGDYEQYF. The CDR3 nucleotides are TGTGCCAGCAGCCCAACCGTCACAGGGGACTACGAGCAGTACTTC. V gene TRBV7-6 combines with J gene TRBJ2-7, with 7 bases aligning to TRBD1. The CDR3 length is 15 residues. V shed 5 bases and J 3 bases; nucleotides not matched to a gene: 10. CDR1 and CDR2 from the germline V gene are SGHVS and FNYEAQ.

This clonotype was observed a handful of times. The chain couples TRBV5-6 to TRBJ2-2; D uncertain. Deletions cut 2 bases from V and 0 bases from J, with 8 bases between. This CDR3 comprises 15 residues. CDR1 is SGHDT, CDR2 YYEEEE, per germline. The CDR3 spells CASSLVQANTGELFF. CDR3 nucleotides: TGTGCCAGCAGCTTAGTACAAGCGAACACCGGGGAGCTGTTTTTT.

This clonotype was seen repeatedly, ten times or more. This chain joins TRBV12-3 or TRBV12-4 and TRBJ2-7; perhaps TRBD2 as D (6 bases). There are 15 residues in the CDR3. Trimming stripped 5 bases from V and 0 bases from J, with 14 bases between. This CDR3 reads CASSPAGLLSYEQYF. CDR3 in DNA: TGTGCCAGCAGTCCCGCGGGGCTACTCTCCTACGAGCAGTACTTC.

This clonotype was recorded at least ten times. The V gene is TRBV7-8, the J gene TRBJ2-5, with a weak D call TRBD2 (6 bases). This CDR3 comprises 16 residues. Trimming removed 1 base from V and 2 bases from J, with 14 bases in between. CDR1 and CDR2 (germline): SGHVS, FQNEAQ. The CDR3: CASSLGGTGDQETQYF. DNA of the CDR3: TGTGCCAGCAGCTTAGGAGGGACGGGGGATCAAGAGACCCAGTACTTC.

This clonotype was counted between two and nine times. This chain links TRBV14 with TRBJ2-5, with D possibly TRBD1 on 6 matching bases. Germline CDR1 reads SGHDN; CDR2 reads FVKESK. This CDR3 is built from 16 residues. Deletions cut 2 bases from V and 5 bases from J, with 18 bases between. The CDR3 region has the DNA TGTGCCAGCAGCCAACTAGGCGAGGGGGACGAGGAGACCCAGTACTTC. Amino acids: CASSQLGEGDEETQYF.

The chain couples TRBV7-9 to TRBJ2-3; 10 bases agree with TRBD1. Germline V gene sequence: CDR1 SEHNR, CDR2 FQNEAQ (reference sequence). This CDR3 spans 14 amino acids. The junction had 5 bases not matched to a gene; V was cut back by 5 bases and J by 6 bases. As DNA, the CDR3 is TGTGCCAGCAGCCGGGACAGGGGTGGTGATACGCAGTATTTT. This codes for CASSRDRGGDTQYF.

The table lists this clonotype with a few counts. This chain connects TRBV5-1 to TRBJ2-5, with a weak D call TRBD1 (5 bases). V gave up 0 bases and J gave up 5 bases, with 14 bases separating them. Germline values: CDR1 SGHRS, CDR2 YFSETQ. The length of the CDR3 is 15 residues. DNA for the CDR3: TGCGCCAGCAGCTTGGCGGCAGGGCGTTGGGAGACCCAGTACTTC. Protein product: CASSLAAGRWETQYF.

The genes are TRBV11-2 and TRBJ1-1; TRBD1 is a possible D gene (5 bases). This CDR3 is built from 12 residues. V lost 5 bases to trimming and J lost 10 bases, with 14 bases between them. Germline V gives CDR1 SGHAT, CDR2 FQNNGV. This CDR3 is CASSPGGGAAFF. The DNA for the CDR3 is TGTGCCAGCAGCCCCGGGGGGGGAGCAGCTTTCTTT.

The rearrangement joins TRBV6-5 to TRBJ2-7, with 8 positions matching TRBD1. The CDR3 has 17 residues. CDR1 and CDR2 from the germline V gene are MNHEY and SVGAGI. The junction had 11 bases not matched to a gene; V was cut back by 2 bases and J by 2 bases. Here the CDR3 reads CASSYGEDREFPYEQYF. The CDR3 nucleotides read TGTGCCAGCAGTTACGGGGAGGACAGGGAGTTCCCCTACGAGCAGTACTTC.

This clonotype was counted only a few times. V usage is TRBV12-3 or TRBV12-4 and J usage is TRBJ1-5; D unclear. Trimming took off 1 base at V and 6 bases at J, with 7 bases between the two ends. The CDR3 has 13 amino acids. The CDR3 reads CASSLDARQPQHF. The CDR3 DNA is TGTGCCAGCAGTTTAGACGCTCGTCAGCCCCAGCATTTT.

The sample holds many counts of this clonotype. The chain couples TRBV12-3 or TRBV12-4 to TRBJ1-5, with D possibly TRBD1 on 5 matching bases. The CDR3 length is 14 residues. Trimming stripped 5 bases from V and 4 bases from J, with 12 bases between. Written as DNA, the CDR3 is TGTGCCAGCAGTCCGGGACCGAGAAATCAGCCCCAGCATTTT. Translating gives CASSPGPRNQPQHF.

This clonotype has ten or more counts. The V gene is TRBV7-6, the J gene TRBJ2-5; 7 bases are a match to TRBD1. The CDR3 has 14 residues. Germline assignment: CDR1 SGHVS and CDR2 FNYEAQ. V lost 5 bases to trimming and J lost 1 base; unmatched junction nucleotides: 4. The CDR3 here is CASSLRDSQETQYF. DNA for the CDR3: TGTGCCAGCAGCCTCCGGGACAGCCAAGAGACCCAGTACTTC.

The chain couples TRBV27 to TRBJ2-1, with 10 bases lining up with TRBD1. Germline V gene sequence: CDR1 MNHEY, CDR2 SMNVEV (reference sequence). The V and J ends lost 2 bases and 4 bases, in that order; junction bases with no gene match: 11. The CDR3 runs 18 residues. CDR3 in DNA: TGTGCCAGCAGTTTACACCCCCGCCGGGACAGGGGATACAATGAGCAGTTCTTC. It encodes CASSLHPRRDRGYNEQFF.

This clonotype has ten or more counts. The rearrangement links TRBV7-2 to TRBJ2-3; D gene ambiguous. Trimming took 1 base from V and 3 from J, leaving 11 bases between them. Germline CDR1 is SGHTA and CDR2 is FQGNSA. The CDR3 totals 15 residues. The CDR3 loop reads CASSLGQGWTDTQYF. CDR3 in DNA: TGTGCCAGCAGCTTAGGACAAGGCTGGACAGATACGCAGTATTTT.

This clonotype has more than one count but fewer than ten. The gene calls are TRBV20-1 and TRBJ2-5; 10 nucleotides line up with TRBD1. The germline V gene has CDR1 DFQATT and CDR2 SNEGSKA (reference sequence). The V segment lost 6 bases and the J segment 3 bases; nucleotides outside the gene matches: 7. The CDR3 spans 14 residues. The CDR3 coding sequence is TGCAGTGCGAGATCCGGGACAGGGGAAGAGACCCAGTACTTC. Protein product: CSARSGTGEETQYF.

This clonotype was observed a handful of times. V is TRBV6-6 and J is TRBJ2-3; 11 bases are shared with TRBD2. The V and J ends lost 8 bases and 5 bases, in that order; junction bases with no gene match: 6. This CDR3 contains 14 residues. CDR1 is MNHNY, CDR2 SVGAGI, per germline (reference sequence). The CDR3 sequence is CASVLAGALDTQYF. DNA of the CDR3: TGTGCCAGCGTACTAGCGGGGGCCCTAGATACGCAGTATTTT.

In this sample, this clonotype turned up many times. V gene TRBV7-9 combines with J gene TRBJ1-2, with unresolved D. Trimming pared 0 bases from V and 12 bases from J, leaving 14 bases between. The CDR3 length is 13 residues. The germline gives CDR1 SEHNR, CDR2 FQNEAQ (reference sequence). The CDR3, as DNA: TGTGCCAGCAGCTTAGCCTCGGACGGGGATAACACCTTC. It codes for CASSLASDGDNTF.

With respect to this clonotype: A much larger clone is a single base away; this may be a read error. This chain joins TRBV11-2 and TRBJ2-1; 10 bases are shared with TRBD2. This CDR3 is built from 15 residues. Germline V lookup: CDR1 SGHAT, CDR2 FQNNGV. CDR3 loop: CASSPLAGVGNEPFF. The CDR3 DNA reads as TGTGCCAGCAGCCCTCTAGCGGGGGTGGGTAATGAGCCGTTCTTC.

This clonotype was detected only once. A much larger clone lies a single base off, so this may be a read error. V and J are TRBV7-8 and TRBJ2-7, with D perhaps matching TRBD1 or TRBD2 (5 bases each). The V end was cut by 2 bases, the J end by 2 bases, with 13 bases between. This CDR3 has 15 amino acids. Germline CDR1 SGHVS, CDR2 FQNEAQ. This chain's CDR3 is CASSLTGPGTYEQYF. CDR3 nucleotide sequence: TGTGCCAGCAGCTTAACGGGGCCGGGAACCTACGAGCAGTACTTC.

The V call is TRBV7-8, the J call TRBJ2-2, with D hard to call. V was pared by 5 bases and J by 4 bases, with 14 bases between. Germline loops: CDR1 SGHVS, CDR2 FQNEAQ. This CDR3 comprises 15 residues. CDR3 nucleotide sequence: TGTGCCAGCAGCATACCCCGCGGCGGCACCGGGGAGCTGTTTTTT. This sequence encodes CASSIPRGGTGELFF.

This clonotype showed up many times. The V call is TRBV7-2, the J call TRBJ1-3, with 9 bases matching TRBD1. After removal of 5 bases from V and 6 bases from J, the junction contained 11 bases not matched to a gene. This CDR3 has 16 residues. CDR1 SGHTA and CDR2 FQGNSA come from the germline V gene. The CDR3 DNA reads TGTGCCAGCAGCGAACAGGGGGCGAAGAGGGTAAACACCATATATTTT. The encoded protein is CASSEQGAKRVNTIYF.

In its sample, this clonotype was seen a few times. This chain joins TRBV2 and TRBJ1-5; D call uncertain. Germline V gene lookup returns CDR1 SNHLY and CDR2 FYNNEI. Trimming left V 4 bases short and J 0 bases short, with 10 bases between. This CDR3 region has 15 residues. CDR3: CASSVGQNSNQPQHF. The CDR3 region has the DNA TGTGCCAGCAGTGTGGGCCAAAATAGCAATCAGCCCCAGCATTTT.

This clonotype was counted at least ten times. The gene calls are TRBV7-2 and TRBJ2-7; possibly TRBD1 for D (5 bases). CDR1 and CDR2 (germline): SGHTA, FQGNSA. This CDR3 has 15 residues. V was trimmed by 5 bases and J by 0 bases, leaving 14 bases between them. The CDR3 loop reads CASSDSAGLSYEQYF. The CDR3, as DNA: TGTGCCAGCAGCGACTCGGCAGGGCTCTCCTACGAGCAGTACTTC.